Given below is one T cell receptor (beta chain) in context. After removal of 5 bases from V and 9 bases from J, the junction contained 10 bases not matched to a gene. Germline V gene data show CDR1 as MRHNA and CDR2 as SNTAGT. The length of the CDR3 is 15 residues. Sequenced by immunoSEQ multiplex PCR; TCRdb stores in-frame clones only, minus some. The sample lists around 300,000 clones; over 75% were seen once. This entry comes from a study of blood T cell repertoires in COVID-19. About the research overall: PBMCs, B-cell-depleted T cells, or T cells provided the cDNA or gDNA that made up the material.

This sequence was found in a woman between 50 and 59 years old with active or convalescent COVID-19. The rearrangement uses TRBV6-4 and TRBJ2-1; 10 positions agree with TRBD1. Sequencing used peripheral blood. CDR3 sequence: CASSSGTGDVGEQFF. In DNA form, the CDR3 reads TGTGCCAGCAGTTCCGGGACAGGGGATGTCGGTGAGCAGTTCTTC.